The 28 T cell receptor beta chains listed next were all sequenced from one sample in a study of cytomegalovirus exposure and HLA in healthy donors (dated by TCRdb to about 2017). Library method: the immunoSEQ multiplex PCR assay. Drawn from immuneACCESS, this table holds only the in-frame rearrangements with V and J called that TCRdb kept. Clones are partly lost; checked studies trace under half to an unresolved V gene and leave the rest unexplained. This sample comprises over 100,000 clones, roughly 87% of them detected only once. More than 1% of the sample is in the top ten clones. The sequencing sample was made of PBMCs. The receptors derive from a woman younger than 30 in good health and CMV-seronegative.

This sequence joins TRBV7-9 and TRBJ1-6; D remains ambiguous. Trimming pared 2 bases from V and 9 bases from J, leaving 14 bases between. The length of the CDR3 is 15 residues. The germline gives CDR1 SEHNR, CDR2 FQNEAQ (reference sequence). CDR3 sequence reads: CASSLSSRGVSPLHF. The CDR3 DNA is TGTGCCAGCAGCTTAAGTTCACGCGGGGTTTCACCCCTCCACTTT.

This chain joins TRBV11-2 and TRBJ1-1; perhaps TRBD1 as D (5 bases). The CDR3 loop spans 14 amino acids. Deletions cut 3 bases from V and 4 bases from J, with 12 bases between. Germline V gene data show CDR1 as SGHAT and CDR2 as FQNNGV. This CDR3 is CASSFKGQSTEAFF. The CDR3 nucleotides are TGTGCCAGCAGCTTTAAGGGGCAAAGCACTGAAGCTTTCTTT.

This chain links TRBV27 with TRBJ1-1; D call uncertain. The ends were cut back, 5 bases at V and 2 bases at J, with 15 bases in the middle. CDR1 and CDR2 from the germline V gene are MNHEY and SMNVEV (reference sequence). The CDR3 is 15 amino acids. The CDR3 DNA reads TGTGCCAGCAGTCCCCACCGGGAGTTAAACACTGAAGCTTTCTTT. Its translation: CASSPHRELNTEAFF.

This clone has a handful of counts. This rearrangement joins TRBV6-5 to TRBJ1-6, with D possibly matching TRBD1 (6 bases). With 5 bases removed from V and 6 bases from J, the gap between germline ends came to 11 bases. The CDR3 length is 14 residues. CDR1 and CDR2 (germline): MNHEY, SVGAGI. The CDR3 DNA follows: TGTGCCAGCAGTCAGACAGGAATTAATTCACCCCTCCACTTT. Translated, it gives CASSQTGINSPLHF.

This clone was picked up many times. The rearrangement joins TRBV7-2 to TRBJ2-5, with TRBD2 matching over 7 bases. V lost 3 bases to trimming and J lost 1 base; unmatched junction nucleotides: 5. The CDR3 has 15 residues. Germline loops: CDR1 SGHTA, CDR2 FQGNSA. The CDR3 loop reads CASSLGRGVQETQYF. Here the CDR3 DNA reads TGTGCCAGCAGCTTGGGACGGGGGGTCCAAGAGACCCAGTACTTC.

The chain links TRBV6-5 to TRBJ2-7; 15 bases fit TRBD2. CDR3 length: 15 amino acids. V was pared by 6 bases and J by 1 base, with 1 base of the junction left unmatched. Germline V CDR1 and CDR2: MNHEY, SVGAGI. CDR3 nucleotide sequence: TGTGCCAGCAGAGGGACTAGCGGGGGGTCCTACGAGCAGTACTTC. Its translation is CASRGTSGGSYEQYF.

V usage is TRBV6-5 and J usage is TRBJ1-1; D is possibly TRBD1 (5 bases). CDR3 length: 15 amino acids. Trimming cost V 2 bases and J 0 bases, with 10 bases left between them. Germline V gene data show CDR1 as MNHEY and CDR2 as SVGAGI. The CDR3 sequence: CASSYSVRVNTEAFF. The CDR3 DNA sequence: TGTGCCAGCAGTTACAGTGTCAGGGTGAACACTGAAGCTTTCTTT.

V is TRBV5-1 and J is TRBJ1-6, with 9 bases fitting TRBD1. This CDR3 contains 15 residues. The germline V gene encodes CDR1 SGHRS and CDR2 YFSETQ. The trim removed 6 bases at V and 2 bases at J, leaving 3 bases unmatched. CDR3 coding DNA: TGCGCCAGCACGGGACAGGGCCCCTATAATTCACCCCTCCACTTT. Translated, it gives CASTGQGPYNSPLHF.

V is TRBV5-1 and J is TRBJ1-2, with 9 bases aligning to TRBD1. The V and J ends lost 4 bases and 0 bases, in that order; junction bases with no gene match: 4. The CDR3 extends over 15 amino acids. Germline CDR1 and CDR2: SGHRS and YFSETQ. CDR3 amino acids: CASSGGTGTNYGYTF. CDR3 sequence (DNA): TGCGCCAGCAGCGGAGGGACAGGGACTAACTATGGCTACACCTTC.

The chain has TRBV13 and TRBJ2-2; 7 bases fit TRBD1. J gave up 0 bases and V 1 base, and 8 bases lay outside the gene matches. This CDR3 has 18 residues. Germline CDR1 and CDR2: PRHDT and FYEKMQ (reference sequence). The CDR3 DNA is TGTGCCAGCAGCTTAGTTTGGACAGGTCAGGCGAACACCGGGGAGCTGTTTTTT. It encodes CASSLVWTGQANTGELFF.

V and J are TRBV7-3 and TRBJ2-1; 8 bases match TRBD1. V was pared by 3 bases and J by 8 bases, with 6 bases of the junction left unmatched. There are 14 residues in the CDR3. The V gene's germline CDR1 is SGHTA and CDR2 FQGTGA. The CDR3 nucleotides read TGTGCCAGCAGCTTTCGGACAGGGCGCGATGAGCAGTTCTTC. It specifies CASSFRTGRDEQFF.

The chain has TRBV7-2 and TRBJ1-2; 7 bases are a match to TRBD1. The V segment lost 5 bases and the J segment 5 bases; nucleotides outside the gene matches: 8. CDR3 size: 14 residues. Germline values: CDR1 SGHTA, CDR2 FQGNSA. The CDR3 coding sequence is TGTGCCAGCAGCCGATGGACAGGACAATATGGCTACACCTTC. Residues: CASSRWTGQYGYTF.

The chain couples TRBV7-8 to TRBJ1-6, with D tentatively TRBD1 (5 bases). Germline V CDR1 and CDR2: SGHVS, FQNEAQ. The V end was cut by 5 bases, the J end by 8 bases, with 13 bases between. The CDR3 has 14 amino acids. Here the CDR3 DNA reads TGTGCCAGCAGCCCGAGAGGAGGGGATTCACCCCTCCACTTT. This codes for CASSPRGGDSPLHF.

The CDR3 protein is CASSRRTGGEKLFF. The CDR3 DNA sequence: TGTGCCAGCAGCCGCCGGACAGGGGGAGAAAAACTGTTTTTT. This rearrangement joins TRBV7-2 to TRBJ1-4; the match to TRBD1 covers 10 bases. V shed 5 bases and J 8 bases; nucleotides not matched to a gene: 5. CDR1 and CDR2 from the germline V gene are SGHTA and FQGNSA. The CDR3 consists of 14 residues.

V usage is TRBV5-1 and J usage is TRBJ2-6; D not certain. Germline V CDR1 and CDR2: SGHRS, YFSETQ. Between the trimmed V and J ends, which lost 0 bases and 1 base, there was a span of 5 bases. CDR3 length equals 15 residues. The CDR3 DNA reads TGCGCCAGCAGCTTGGTAGTGTCTGGGGCCAACGTCCTGACTTTC. Its protein product is CASSLVVSGANVLTF.

This chain joins TRBV11-2 and TRBJ2-7, with 7 bases fitting TRBD1. The CDR3 extends over 15 amino acids. Germline values: CDR1 SGHAT, CDR2 FQNNGV. Trimming at V came to 2 bases and at J to 6 bases, leaving 10 bases not matched to a gene. CDR3 coding DNA: TGTGCCAGCAGCTTAACAGGGGTAGGGATAGGCGAGCAGTACTTC. Translated, it gives CASSLTGVGIGEQYF. Based on the CDR3 plus reference TRBV11-2 and TRBJ2-7, the full variable domain is EAGVAQSPRYKIIEKRQSVAFWCNPISGHATLYWYQQILGQGPKLLIQFQNNGVVDDSQLPKDRFSAERLKGVDSTLKIQPAKLEDSAVYLCASSLTGVGIGEQYFGPGTRLTVT.

This sequence joins TRBV18 and TRBJ1-2, with 7 bases lining up with TRBD1. This CDR3 is 14 amino acids long. Trimming removed 4 bases from V and 1 base from J; junction bases left unmatched: 3. Germline lookup yields CDR1 KGHSH and CDR2 LQKENI. The CDR3 region is CASSQTGDNYGYTF. Written as DNA, the CDR3 is TGTGCCAGCTCACAAACAGGGGATAACTATGGCTACACCTTC.

The V gene is TRBV6-6, the J gene TRBJ2-5; the match to TRBD1 covers 11 bases. V lost 4 bases to trimming and J lost 3 bases; unmatched junction nucleotides: 4. CDR3 length equals 15 residues. The germline V gene encodes CDR1 MNHNY and CDR2 SVGAGI (reference sequence). This CDR3 reads CASSSRDRGKETQYF. The DNA of the CDR3 is TGTGCCAGCAGTTCCCGGGACAGGGGGAAAGAGACCCAGTACTTC.

This chain connects TRBV28 to TRBJ1-5; 8 bases are a match to TRBD1. Per the germline V gene, CDR1 is MDHEN and CDR2 is SYDVKM. This CDR3 contains 15 residues. J was trimmed by 2 bases and V by 7 bases; bases with no gene match: 7. The CDR3 is CASNPQGARNQPQHF. For the CDR3, the DNA is TGTGCCAGCAACCCTCAGGGGGCCCGCAATCAGCCCCAGCATTTT.

This sequence joins TRBV7-9 and TRBJ1-2; the D is unclear. Germline CDR1 SEHNR, CDR2 FQNEAQ (reference sequence). The CDR3 covers 17 residues. With 4 bases removed from V and 1 base from J, the gap between germline ends came to 19 bases. The CDR3 DNA reads TGTGCCAGCAGCTCCCGCGGCACCGCCTACGGTAACTATGGCTACACCTTC. Translation gives CASSSRGTAYGNYGYTF. Full variable domain (outside the CDR3, taken from reference TRBV7-9 and TRBJ1-2): DTGVSQNPRHKITKRGQNVTFRCDPISEHNRLYWYRQTLGQGPEFLTYFQNEAQLEKSRLLSDRFSAERPKGSFSTLEIQRTEQGDSAMYLCASSSRGTAYGNYGYTFGSGTRLTVV.

The chain employs TRBV9 and TRBJ2-2, with TRBD2 identical over 7 bases. Germline lookup yields CDR1 SGDLS and CDR2 YYNGEE. V lost 2 bases to trimming and J lost 0 bases; unmatched junction nucleotides: 7. CDR3 length: 17 amino acids. The chain's CDR3 is CASSVSRDYANTGELFF. Here the CDR3 DNA reads TGTGCCAGCAGCGTTTCAAGGGACTACGCGAACACCGGGGAGCTGTTTTTT. The entire variable domain, with the rest obtained from reference TRBV9 and TRBJ2-2, is as follows: DSGVTQTPKHLITATGQRVTLRCSPRSGDLSVYWYQQSLDQGLQFLIQYYNGEERAKGNILERFSAQQFPDLHSELNLSSLELGDSALYFCASSVSRDYANTGELFFGEGSRLTVL.

The genes are TRBV5-1 and TRBJ2-2, with D perhaps TRBD1 (6 bases). CDR1 is SGHRS, CDR2 YFSETQ, per germline. The CDR3 spans 15 residues. V lost 5 bases to trimming and J lost 3 bases, with 14 bases between them. The CDR3 reads CASSIIQGDTGELFF. Here the CDR3 DNA reads TGCGCCAGCAGTATTATACAGGGAGACACCGGGGAGCTGTTTTTT.

The chain carries TRBV6-4 and TRBJ2-7, with D maybe TRBD1 (7 bases). Germline V lookup: CDR1 MRHNA, CDR2 SNTAGT. CDR3 length: 16 residues. Trimming removed 2 bases at V and 3 bases at J, with 17 bases between. CDR3 protein: CASSDPTRGDGYEQYF. The CDR3 DNA is TGTGCCAGCAGTGACCCAACCAGGGGGGACGGCTACGAGCAGTACTTC.

This chain uses TRBV5-1 with TRBJ2-2; maybe TRBD1 (5 bases). Between the trimmed V and J ends, which lost 0 bases and 4 bases, there was a span of 10 bases. There are 15 residues in the CDR3. Germline CDR1 reads SGHRS; CDR2 reads YFSETQ. The chain's CDR3 is CASSLGQIFTGELFF. As DNA, the CDR3 is TGCGCCAGCAGCTTGGGACAGATTTTCACCGGGGAGCTGTTTTTT.

The gene calls are TRBV19 and TRBJ1-5, with D possibly TRBD1 on 5 matching bases. The ends were cut back, 2 bases at V and 2 bases at J, with 10 bases in the middle. The length of the CDR3 is 15 residues. Germline V lookup: CDR1 LNHDA, CDR2 SQIVND (reference sequence). The CDR3 bases are TGTGCCAGTAGTATAAAGGGAGGGGGCAATCAGCCCCAGCATTTT. This translates into CASSIKGGGNQPQHF.

The chain is built from TRBV6-1 and TRBJ1-2; D is possibly TRBD1 (5 bases). The CDR3 loop spans 14 amino acids. CDR1 and CDR2 (germline): MNHNS, SASEGT. The V gene lost 8 bases and the J gene lost 0 bases, with 13 bases spanning the gap. CDR3 nucleotide sequence: TGTGCCAGCGGGGGACTCGGGGCTAACTATGGCTACACCTTC. Translated: CASGGLGANYGYTF.

J is TRBJ1-2 and V is TRBV5-4, with D tentatively TRBD1 (5 bases). Germline values: CDR1 SGHNT, CDR2 YYREEE (reference sequence). The CDR3 contains 16 residues. The V end lost 2 bases, the J end lost 4 bases, and 18 bases lay between the germline ends. CDR3: CASSLSPTETLYGYTF. CDR3 nucleotide sequence: TGTGCCAGCAGCTTATCCCCGACAGAAACCCTCTATGGCTACACCTTC.

V is TRBV11-3 and J is TRBJ1-5, with TRBD1 as a possible D gene (5 bases). The CDR3 has 14 residues. Trimming stripped 3 bases from V and 3 bases from J, with 9 bases between. CDR1 and CDR2 from the germline V gene are SGHNT and YENEEA. As DNA, the CDR3 is TGTGCCAGCAGCTTGTTCAGGGTCAATCAGCCCCAGCATTTT. This encodes CASSLFRVNQPQHF.